This T cell receptor beta chain was sequenced in a study of blood T cell repertoires in COVID-19. Across the study: Material from acute and convalescent COVID-19 was sourced from the United States, Italy and Spain.

This table comes from immunoSEQ multiplex PCR, and its TCRdb copy is limited to in-frame clones, with some not included. The table lists some 93,000 clones, almost 85% of them singletons, with roughly 10% in the top ten. The clonotype was recovered from a man aged 65-85 years with acute or convalescent COVID-19. The material sequenced was peripheral blood.

The CDR3 loop is CAWMDGTGVNEQFF. The CDR3 DNA is TGTGCCTGGATGGATGGGACAGGGGTCAATGAGCAGTTCTTC. The chain couples TRBV30 to TRBJ2-1; 10 nucleotides align to TRBD1. Germline-derived CDR1 and CDR2 are GTSNPN and SVGIG (reference sequence). The CDR3 covers 14 residues. V lost 4 bases, J lost 6 bases, and 6 bases stayed unmatched. Variable domain in full (rest from reference TRBV30 and TRBJ2-1): SQTIHQWPATLVQPVGSPLSLECTVEGTSNPNLYWYRQAAGRGLQLLFYSVGIGQISSEVPQNLSASRPQDRQFILSSKKLLLSDSGFYLCAWMDGTGVNEQFFGPGTRLTVL.